This passage covers 26 T cell receptor beta chains from one sample sequenced in a study of breast tumors, draining lymph nodes, adjacent tissues. TCRdb reanalysed the multiplex PCR reads using MiXCR and keeps one entry per CDR3 protein. The profile shows about 16,000 distinct CDR3 sequences, around 50% of them singletons. Sequenced input: tumor-adjacent breast tissue. The receptors were gathered from a female donor with breast cancer. Some clones in this sample may be carry-over from other donors' samples.

The table lists this clonotype with many counts. The rearrangement joins TRBV24-1 to TRBJ2-7, with TRBD2 identical over 9 bases. The V segment lost 9 bases and the J segment 0 bases; nucleotides outside the gene matches: 8. The CDR3 is 15 amino acids. Germline loops: CDR1 KGHDR, CDR2 SFDVKD. CDR3 protein: CATEGSGRSSYEQYF. The DNA of the CDR3 is TGTGCCACCGAAGGAAGCGGGAGGTCCTCCTACGAGCAGTACTTC.

This clonotype was seen ten or more times. The rearrangement links TRBV3-1 to TRBJ2-7; TRBD2 agrees at 7 bases. CDR3 size: 17 residues. J lost 3 bases, V lost 4 bases, and 15 bases had no gene match. Germline V CDR1 and CDR2: LGHDT, YNNKEL (reference sequence). The CDR3: CASSPGLVSAGYYEQYF. The CDR3 DNA sequence: TGTGCCAGCAGCCCCGGACTTGTCTCAGCGGGGTACTACGAGCAGTACTTC.

This clonotype appeared many times. The rearrangement joins TRBV11-2 to TRBJ2-1; D is undetermined. The V gene lost 1 base and the J gene lost 0 bases, with 7 bases spanning the gap. The CDR3 is 15 residues long. Looked up from germline, CDR1 is SGHAT and CDR2 is FQNNGV. The CDR3 DNA is TGTGCCAGCAGCTTAGCGGGTAGCTCCTACAATGAGCAGTTCTTC. Its translation: CASSLAGSSYNEQFF.

In this sample, this clonotype is medium-sized. DNA of the CDR3: TGCAGTGCTACGACAGGGGGCAGTGAAAAACTGTTTTTT. It codes for CSATTGGSEKLFF. The chain recombines TRBV20-1 with TRBJ1-4; TRBD1 matches 10 bases. Per the germline V gene, CDR1 is DFQATT and CDR2 is SNEGSKA (reference sequence). This CDR3 has 13 amino acids. The ends lost 4 bases at V and 7 bases at J; junction bases unmatched: 3.

The chain links TRBV19 to TRBJ1-2; TRBD1 matches 7 bases. After removal of 3 bases from V and 8 bases from J, the junction contained 6 bases not matched to a gene. CDR1 LNHDA and CDR2 SQIVND come from the germline V gene (reference sequence). The CDR3 is 13 residues long. The CDR3: CASSIRQGYGYTF. CDR3 bases: TGTGCCAGTAGTATTCGACAGGGATACGGCTACACCTTC.

As concerns this clonotype: This CDR3 is missing its conserved last phenylalanine or tryptophan, likely due to a read error. The DNA is omitted, as the CDR3 cannot be located on it reliably, and the CDR3 follows TCRdb's listing. The V and J genes are TRBV19 and TRBJ2-3; TRBD2, as called in the table, went unchecked against the DNA. Germline-derived CDR1 and CDR2 are LNHDA and SQIVND (reference sequence). Both ends counted, the CDR3 spans 16 residues. CDR3 amino acids: CASSIRLAGGQDTQYS.

This clonotype was counted only a few times. This chain links TRBV24-1 with TRBJ2-3; no clear D gene. This CDR3 spans 15 amino acids. The germline V and J ends were trimmed by 6 bases and 0 bases, with 12 bases remaining between them. Germline V lookup: CDR1 KGHDR, CDR2 SFDVKD. The CDR3 nucleotides read TGTGCCACCAGTTCACGAGCACCTAGCACAGATACGCAGTATTTT. Translating gives CATSSRAPSTDTQYF.

This clonotype was seen at least ten times. The chain uses TRBV13 and TRBJ2-5; D not certain. This CDR3 contains 15 residues. Trimming removed 0 bases at V and 4 bases at J, with 12 bases between. Germline V gene lookup returns CDR1 PRHDT and CDR2 FYEKMQ (reference sequence). The CDR3 DNA is TGTGCCAGCAGCTTAGGCTTGGGCTCCATAGAGACCCAGTACTTC. Protein sequence: CASSLGLGSIETQYF.

The chain recombines TRBV29-1 with TRBJ2-3, with D unresolved. V shed 1 base and J shed 2 bases, with 10 bases lying between them. Germline CDR1 and CDR2: SQVTM and ANQGSEA. The length of the CDR3 is 14 residues. CDR3 region: CSVEGWAVTDTQYF. The CDR3 DNA sequence: TGCAGCGTTGAAGGGTGGGCCGTCACAGATACGCAGTATTTT.

The chain is built from TRBV11-2 and TRBJ1-4, with 7 bases identical to TRBD1. The V segment lost 3 bases and the J segment 10 bases; nucleotides outside the gene matches: 8. CDR3 length equals 14 residues. Germline lookup yields CDR1 SGHAT and CDR2 FQNNGV. The CDR3 nucleotides are TGTGCCAGCAGCTTTTGGGGGAGGGACAGAAAACTGTTTTTT. Its translation: CASSFWGRDRKLFF. The full variable domain, with the rest looked up from reference TRBV11-2 and TRBJ1-4, is EAGVAQSPRYKIIEKRQSVAFWCNPISGHATLYWYQQILGQGPKLLIQFQNNGVVDDSQLPKDRFSAERLKGVDSTLKIQPAKLEDSAVYLCASSFWGRDRKLFFGSGTQLSVL.

V usage is TRBV24-1 and J usage is TRBJ2-5; the match to TRBD1 covers 7 bases. Germline CDR1 and CDR2: KGHDR and SFDVKD. Trimming took 4 bases from V and 3 from J; bases not matched to a gene: 4. CDR3 length equals 14 residues. The CDR3 DNA reads as TGTGCCACCAGTGAAGGGACAGTTGAAGAGACCCAGTACTTC. Its protein is CATSEGTVEETQYF.

This clonotype was detected many times. The rearrangement joins TRBV19 to TRBJ2-3, with D tentatively TRBD1 or TRBD2 (5 bases each). V gave up 5 bases and J gave up 3 bases, with 9 bases separating them. The CDR3 contains 13 residues. Germline V lookup: CDR1 LNHDA, CDR2 SQIVND (reference sequence). The CDR3 region has the DNA TGTGCCAGTAGTCCCGGGGCGACAGATACGCAGTATTTT. Encoded protein: CASSPGATDTQYF.

The table lists this clonotype with many counts. A much bigger clone sits one base away, suggesting this may be a read error. The rearrangement uses TRBV6-5 and TRBJ2-1; unclear D gene. From germline, CDR1 is MNHEY and CDR2 SVGAGI. The CDR3 runs 11 residues. CDR3 bases: TGTGCCAGCAGTCACTCGAGAGAGCAGTTCTTC. Its translation is CASSHSREQFF.

At least ten counts were recorded for this clonotype. A read error may account for a junction end that differs from germline. The J gene is TRBJ2-5, the V gene TRBV7-7; no firm D call. Germline V CDR1 and CDR2: SSHAT, FNYEAQ (reference sequence). The CDR3 contains 13 residues. The DNA for the CDR3 is TGTGCTAGCAGCTATAATTTCGGGGAGACCCAGTACTTC. Translating it yields CASSYNFGETQYF.

The chain has TRBV2 and TRBJ2-3; possible D gene TRBD2, 6 bases. Germline V CDR1 and CDR2: SNHLY, FYNNEI. Trimming pared 9 bases from V and 0 bases from J, leaving 10 bases between. The CDR3 totals 13 residues. The CDR3 nucleotides read TGTGCCAGAAGGAGGGGCAGCACAGATACGCAGTATTTT. This encodes CARRRGSTDTQYF.

This clonotype has at least ten counts. The V call is TRBV20-1, the J call TRBJ1-1; maybe TRBD1 (6 bases). Germline-derived CDR1 and CDR2 are DFQATT and SNEGSKA (reference sequence). The CDR3 has 13 amino acids. Between the trimmed V and J ends, which lost 3 bases and 6 bases, there was a span of 14 bases. CDR3 bases: TGCAGTGCTAGTTCACAGGGTGGGGCTGAAGCTTTCTTT. This translates into CSASSQGGAEAFF.

This clonotype has a count of ten or more. The rearrangement joins TRBV4-1 to TRBJ2-5, with 10 nucleotides matching TRBD2. The CDR3 totals 18 residues. Germline CDR1 and CDR2: MGHRA and YSYEKL. V lost 0 bases to trimming and J lost 2 bases; unmatched junction nucleotides: 9. CDR3 residues: CASSQEGLAGVYQETQYF. DNA for the CDR3: TGCGCCAGCAGCCAAGAAGGTCTAGCGGGGGTATATCAAGAGACCCAGTACTTC.

This clonotype was detected a few times. The chain employs TRBV7-2 and TRBJ2-7, with TRBD2 matching 7 bases. The ends lost 5 bases at V and 7 bases at J; junction bases unmatched: 11. Germline-derived CDR1 and CDR2 are SGHTA and FQGNSA. There are 14 residues in the CDR3. The CDR3 DNA follows: TGTGCCAGCAGCGGGGGGGAGGGCGCGCGGGAGCAGTACTTC. This encodes CASSGGEGAREQYF.

The J gene is TRBJ2-2, the V gene TRBV20-1, with 14 positions matching TRBD2. The CDR3 has 16 amino acids. Germline values: CDR1 DFQATT, CDR2 SNEGSKA (reference sequence). V trimming: 4 bases; J trimming: 6 bases; junction bases outside the gene matches: 7. The DNA for the CDR3 is TGCAGTGCTATGCGGACTAGCGGGAGGAAGGCCGGGGAGCTGTTTTTT. Residues: CSAMRTSGRKAGELFF.

This clonotype is termed medium-sized. The genes are TRBV7-9 and TRBJ2-7; maybe TRBD2 (6 bases). Germline assignment: CDR1 SEHNR and CDR2 FQNEAQ (reference sequence). Between the trimmed V and J ends, which lost 6 bases and 2 bases, there was a span of 8 bases. CDR3 length equals 12 residues. CDR3 residues: CASSWGAYEQYF. The CDR3 nucleotides are TGTGCCAGCAGTTGGGGGGCCTACGAGCAGTACTTC.

The rearrangement joins TRBV11-3 to TRBJ2-5; 11 nucleotides agree with TRBD2. There are 17 residues in the CDR3. Germline assignment: CDR1 SGHNT and CDR2 YENEEA. V shed 2 bases, J shed 3 bases, and the junction held 8 bases outside the gene matches. In DNA, the CDR3 is TGTGCCAGCAGCTTACGCGGATTAGCGGGGGGGGAAGAGACCCAGTACTTC. This translates into CASSLRGLAGGEETQYF.

This clonotype was found many times. The rearrangement uses TRBV5-5 and TRBJ2-2; 13 positions agree with TRBD2. The CDR3 has 18 amino acids. The V segment lost 4 bases and the J segment 0 bases; nucleotides outside the gene matches: 6. Germline CDR1 and CDR2: SGHKS and YYEKEE (reference sequence). The CDR3 region has the DNA TGTGCCAGCAGCCTGGGACTAGCGGGAAGATCGAACACCGGGGAGCTGTTTTTT. As protein: CASSLGLAGRSNTGELFF.

This clonotype has just one count. This CDR3 fails to terminate in the conserved phenylalanine or tryptophan, so it likely reflects a read error. The chain links TRBV20-1 to TRBJ2-5; a weak D match, TRBD2 (6 bases). Between the trimmed V and J ends, which lost 7 bases and 6 bases, there was a span of 24 bases. The CDR3 extends over 15 amino acids. The germline CDR1 and CDR2 sequences are DFQATT and SNEGSKA (reference sequence). The CDR3 loop reads CSVLRRGELGKTQYL. DNA of the CDR3: TGCAGTGTCCTGCGGCGCGGGGAATTGGGGAAGACCCAGTACCTC.

Points on this clonotype: A much more abundant neighbour one base away suggests this may be a read error. This sequence joins TRBV5-1 and TRBJ1-4; no clear D gene. The CDR3 contains 15 residues. Germline CDR1 is SGHRS and CDR2 is YFSETQ. CDR3: CASSPGWGTNGKLFF. The CDR3 DNA follows: TGCGCCAGCAGCCCTGGTTGGGGAACTAATGGAAAACTGTTTTTT.

This clonotype occurred many times. A read error is possible here, since a much larger clone lies one base away. The genes are TRBV6-1 and TRBJ2-6; D unresolved. Trimming took 5 bases from V and 0 from J, leaving 5 bases between them. The CDR3 runs 14 residues. CDR1 MNHNS and CDR2 SASEGT come from the germline V gene. CDR3 in DNA: TGTGCCAGCAGTCACAACTCTGGGGCCAACGTCCTGACTTTC. Its translation is CASSHNSGANVLTF.

V gene TRBV7-6 combines with J gene TRBJ1-2; D not resolved. Germline V gives CDR1 SGHVS, CDR2 FNYEAQ. This CDR3 has 13 amino acids. V was shortened by 5 bases and J by 3 bases, with 10 bases between the two germline ends. The DNA of the CDR3 is TGTGCCAGCAGCCCGGGAAGGGACTATGGCTACACCTTC. This codes for CASSPGRDYGYTF.